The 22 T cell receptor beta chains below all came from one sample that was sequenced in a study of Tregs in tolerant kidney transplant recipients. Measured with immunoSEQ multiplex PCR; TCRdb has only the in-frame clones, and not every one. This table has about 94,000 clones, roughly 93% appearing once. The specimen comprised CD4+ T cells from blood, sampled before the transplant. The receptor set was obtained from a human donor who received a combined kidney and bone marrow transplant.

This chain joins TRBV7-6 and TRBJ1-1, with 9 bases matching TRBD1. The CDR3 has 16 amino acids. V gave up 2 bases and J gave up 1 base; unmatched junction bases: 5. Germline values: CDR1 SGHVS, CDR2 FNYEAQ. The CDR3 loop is CASSLSRGQGNTEAFF. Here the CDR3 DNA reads TGTGCCAGCAGCTTATCTAGGGGACAGGGGAACACTGAAGCTTTCTTT.

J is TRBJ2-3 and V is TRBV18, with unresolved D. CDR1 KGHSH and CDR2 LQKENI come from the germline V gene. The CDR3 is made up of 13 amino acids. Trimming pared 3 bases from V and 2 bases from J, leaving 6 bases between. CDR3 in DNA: TGTGCCAGCTCACCGGGCTACACAGATACGCAGTATTTT. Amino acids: CASSPGYTDTQYF.

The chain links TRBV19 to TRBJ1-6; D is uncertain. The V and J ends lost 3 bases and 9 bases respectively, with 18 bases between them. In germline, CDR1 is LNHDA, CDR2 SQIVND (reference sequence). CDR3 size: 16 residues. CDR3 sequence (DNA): TGTGCCAGTAGTATTGACCTGGCGGGGATAGGTTCACCCCTCCACTTT. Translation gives CASSIDLAGIGSPLHF. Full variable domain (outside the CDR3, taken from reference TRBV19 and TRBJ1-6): DGGITQSPKYLFRKEGQNVTLSCEQNLNHDAMYWYRQDPGQGLRLIYYSQIVNDFQKGDIAEGYSVSREKKESFPLTVTSAQKNPTAFYLCASSIDLAGIGSPLHFGNGTRLTVT.

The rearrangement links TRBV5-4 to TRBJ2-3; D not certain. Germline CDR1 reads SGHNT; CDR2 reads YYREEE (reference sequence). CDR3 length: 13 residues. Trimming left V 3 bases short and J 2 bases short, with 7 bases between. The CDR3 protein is CASSSAYTDTQYF. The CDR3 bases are TGTGCCAGCAGCTCCGCCTACACAGATACGCAGTATTTT.

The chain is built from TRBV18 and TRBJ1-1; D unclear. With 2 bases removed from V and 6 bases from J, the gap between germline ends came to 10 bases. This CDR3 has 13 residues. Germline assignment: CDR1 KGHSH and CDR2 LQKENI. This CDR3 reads CASSPGSGSEAFF. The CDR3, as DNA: TGTGCCAGCTCACCAGGTTCCGGTTCTGAAGCTTTCTTT. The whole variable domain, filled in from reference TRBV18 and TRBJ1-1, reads NAGVMQNPRHLVRRRGQEARLRCSPMKGHSHVYWYRQLPEEGLKFMVYLQKENIIDESGMPKERFSAEFPKEGPSILRIQQVVRGDSAAYFCASSPGSGSEAFFGQGTRLTVV.

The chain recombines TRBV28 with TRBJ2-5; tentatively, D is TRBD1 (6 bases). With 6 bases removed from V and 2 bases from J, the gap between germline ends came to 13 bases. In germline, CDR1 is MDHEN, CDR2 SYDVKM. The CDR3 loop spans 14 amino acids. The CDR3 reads CASREQGGQETQYF. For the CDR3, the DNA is TGTGCCAGCAGAGAACAGGGTGGGCAAGAGACCCAGTACTTC.

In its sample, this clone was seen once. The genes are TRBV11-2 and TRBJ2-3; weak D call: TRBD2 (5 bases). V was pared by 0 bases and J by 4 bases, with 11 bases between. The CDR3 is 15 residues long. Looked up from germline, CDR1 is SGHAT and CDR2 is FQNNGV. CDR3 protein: CASSLDTRVADTQYF. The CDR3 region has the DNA TGTGCCAGCAGCTTAGATACGAGGGTCGCAGATACGCAGTATTTT.

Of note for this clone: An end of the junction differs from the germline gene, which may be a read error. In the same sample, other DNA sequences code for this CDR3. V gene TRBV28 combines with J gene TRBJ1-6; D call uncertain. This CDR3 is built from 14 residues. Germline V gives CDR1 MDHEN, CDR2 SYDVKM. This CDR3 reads CASGESSYNSPLHF. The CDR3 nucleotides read TGTGCCAGCGGTGAGAGCTCCTATAATTCCCCCCTCCACTTT.

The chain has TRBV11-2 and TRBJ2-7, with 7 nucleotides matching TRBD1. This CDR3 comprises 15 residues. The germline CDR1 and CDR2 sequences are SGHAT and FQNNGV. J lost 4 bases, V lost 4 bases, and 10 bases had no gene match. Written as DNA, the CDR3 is TGTGCCAGCAGCTCCAACAGGGGAGTATGGTACGAGCAGTACTTC. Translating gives CASSSNRGVWYEQYF.

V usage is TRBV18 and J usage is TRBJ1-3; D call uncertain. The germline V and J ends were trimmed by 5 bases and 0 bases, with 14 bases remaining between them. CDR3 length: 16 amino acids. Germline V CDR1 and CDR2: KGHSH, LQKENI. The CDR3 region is CASSSMTGNSGNTIYF. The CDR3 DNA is TGTGCCAGCTCATCGATGACGGGAAACTCTGGAAACACCATATATTTT.

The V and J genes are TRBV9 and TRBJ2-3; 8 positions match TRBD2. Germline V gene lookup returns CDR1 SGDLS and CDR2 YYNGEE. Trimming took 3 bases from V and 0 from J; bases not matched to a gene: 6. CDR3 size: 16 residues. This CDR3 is CASSAPRGGSTDTQYF. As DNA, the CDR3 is TGTGCCAGCAGCGCCCCTCGCGGGGGGAGCACAGATACGCAGTATTTT.

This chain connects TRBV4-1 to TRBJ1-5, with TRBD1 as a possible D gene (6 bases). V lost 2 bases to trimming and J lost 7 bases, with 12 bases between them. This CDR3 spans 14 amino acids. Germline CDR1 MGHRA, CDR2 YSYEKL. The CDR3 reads CASSQTRDNQPQHF. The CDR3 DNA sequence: TGCGCCAGCAGCCAAACCCGGGACAACCAGCCCCAGCATTTT.

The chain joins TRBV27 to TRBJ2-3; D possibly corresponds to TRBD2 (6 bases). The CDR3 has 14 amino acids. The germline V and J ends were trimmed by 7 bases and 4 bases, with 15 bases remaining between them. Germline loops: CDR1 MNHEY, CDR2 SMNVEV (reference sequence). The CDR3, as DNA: TGTGCCAGCACCCCGCGTGCGGGGCCAGATACGCAGTATTTT. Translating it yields CASTPRAGPDTQYF.

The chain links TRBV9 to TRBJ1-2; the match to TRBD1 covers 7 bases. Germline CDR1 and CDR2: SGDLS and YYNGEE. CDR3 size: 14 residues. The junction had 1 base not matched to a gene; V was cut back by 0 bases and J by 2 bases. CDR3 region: CASSVGGQNYGYTF. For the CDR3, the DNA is TGTGCCAGCAGCGTAGGGGGACAGAACTATGGCTACACCTTC.

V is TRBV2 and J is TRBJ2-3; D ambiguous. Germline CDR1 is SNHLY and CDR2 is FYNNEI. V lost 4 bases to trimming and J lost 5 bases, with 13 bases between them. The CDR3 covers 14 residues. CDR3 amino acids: CASSVNYSRDTQYF. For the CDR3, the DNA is TGTGCCAGCAGTGTAAACTACTCTAGAGATACGCAGTATTTT.

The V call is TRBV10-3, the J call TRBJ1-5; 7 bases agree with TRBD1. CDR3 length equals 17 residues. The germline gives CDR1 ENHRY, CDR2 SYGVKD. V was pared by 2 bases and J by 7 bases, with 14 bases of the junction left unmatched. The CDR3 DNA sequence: TGTGCCATCAGTGAGCCTAGACAGGGAGGCCATGAGCAGCCCCAGCATTTT. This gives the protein CAISEPRQGGHEQPQHF.

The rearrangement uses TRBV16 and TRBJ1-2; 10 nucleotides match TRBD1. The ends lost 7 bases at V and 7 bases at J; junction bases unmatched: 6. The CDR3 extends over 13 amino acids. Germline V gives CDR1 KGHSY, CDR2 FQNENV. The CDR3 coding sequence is TGTGCCAGCAACGGACAGGGGGTCGGTGGCTACACCTTC. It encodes CASNGQGVGGYTF.

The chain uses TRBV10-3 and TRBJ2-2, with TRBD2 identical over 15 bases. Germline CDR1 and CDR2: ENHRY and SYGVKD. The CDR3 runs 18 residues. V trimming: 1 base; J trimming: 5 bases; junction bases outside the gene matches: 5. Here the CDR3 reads CAISEFVGLAGGTGELFF. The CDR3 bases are TGTGCCATCAGTGAGTTTGTGGGACTAGCGGGAGGAACCGGGGAGCTGTTTTTT.

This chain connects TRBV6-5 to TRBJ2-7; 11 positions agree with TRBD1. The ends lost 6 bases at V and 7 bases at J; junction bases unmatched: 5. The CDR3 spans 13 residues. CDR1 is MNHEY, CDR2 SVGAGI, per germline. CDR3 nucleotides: TGTGCCAGCAGCCGGACAGGGGGCGGGGAGCAGTACTTC. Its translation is CASSRTGGGEQYF.

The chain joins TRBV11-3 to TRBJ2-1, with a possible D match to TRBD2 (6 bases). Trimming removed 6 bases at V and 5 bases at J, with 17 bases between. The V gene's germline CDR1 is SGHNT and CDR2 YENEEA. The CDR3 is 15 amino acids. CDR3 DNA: TGTGCCAGCAGTACCGGGGGAGGAAGGAACAATGAGCAGTTCTTC. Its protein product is CASSTGGGRNNEQFF.

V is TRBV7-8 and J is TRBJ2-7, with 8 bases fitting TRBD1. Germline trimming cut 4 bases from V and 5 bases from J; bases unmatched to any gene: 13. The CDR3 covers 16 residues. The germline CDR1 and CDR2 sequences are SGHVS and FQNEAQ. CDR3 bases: TGTGCCAGCAGCTGGGACCTCAGGGGGCGCCGGGACGAGCAGTACTTC. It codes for CASSWDLRGRRDEQYF.

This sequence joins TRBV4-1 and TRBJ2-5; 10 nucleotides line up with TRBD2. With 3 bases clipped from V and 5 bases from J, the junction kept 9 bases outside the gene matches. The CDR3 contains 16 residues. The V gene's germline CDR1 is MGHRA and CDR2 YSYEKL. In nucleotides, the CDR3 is TGCGCCAGCAGCCATTTGACTAGCGGGTTCCACGAGACCCAGTACTTC. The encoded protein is CASSHLTSGFHETQYF.